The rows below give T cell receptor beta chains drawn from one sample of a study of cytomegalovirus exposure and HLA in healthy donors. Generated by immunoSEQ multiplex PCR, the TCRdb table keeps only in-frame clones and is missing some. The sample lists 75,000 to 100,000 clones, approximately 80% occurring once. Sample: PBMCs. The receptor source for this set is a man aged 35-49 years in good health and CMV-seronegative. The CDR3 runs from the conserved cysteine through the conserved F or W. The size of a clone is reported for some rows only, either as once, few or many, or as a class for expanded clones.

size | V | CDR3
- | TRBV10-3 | CATKQEYSDQPQHF
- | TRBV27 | CASSFAGRGEKLFF
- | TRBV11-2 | CASSWEPMNTEAFF
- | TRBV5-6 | CASSLGGTGFQPQHF
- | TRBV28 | CATVGLPSYEQYF
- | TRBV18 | CASSRDSAGNTIYF
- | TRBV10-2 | CASSEGSYEQYF
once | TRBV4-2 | CASSQELRTGSSYEQYF
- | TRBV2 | CASSVGQGPRAQYF
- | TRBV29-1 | CSVDQGPPNYGYTF
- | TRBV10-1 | CASSPIFSGELFF
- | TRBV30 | CAGKTDRGRYEQYF
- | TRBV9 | CASSPTGRAYEQYF
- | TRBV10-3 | CAIGVGQGNGEPQHF
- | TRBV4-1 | CASSQEGSSNEKLFF
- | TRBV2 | CASSGQGYEQYF
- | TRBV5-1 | CASSFDRAGYTF
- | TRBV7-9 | CASSADRGQNTEAFF
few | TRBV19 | CASSRQGATDTQYF
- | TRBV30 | CAWNLQGTDTQYF
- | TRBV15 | CATSSAPTGSSPLHF
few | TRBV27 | CASSRGGGWISTEAFF
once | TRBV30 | CAWRGVNYGYTF
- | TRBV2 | CASSGQGPYGYTF
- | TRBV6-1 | CASSDGFNTEAFF
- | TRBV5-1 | CASSPMGQGIYGYTF
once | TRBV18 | CASCTTPKETQYF
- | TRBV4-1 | CASSLSATGYNEQFF
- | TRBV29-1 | CSVDRGQHGYTF
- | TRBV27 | CASTPPGQGGKNIQYF
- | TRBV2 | CASSPTRQATVIF
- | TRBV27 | CASSLELADDEQFF
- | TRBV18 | CASSTNTGGIETQYF
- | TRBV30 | CAWRILGAWEAFF
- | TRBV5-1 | CASSLGQGAGRNSPLHF
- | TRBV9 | CASSVLAGETGELFF
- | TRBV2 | CASSEGAGRMETQYF
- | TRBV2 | CASSETVFSGNTIYF
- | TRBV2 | CASNMDISFNTEAFF
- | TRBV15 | CATSRELQGAGTDTQYF
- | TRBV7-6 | CASSLGGPGQGSTEAFF
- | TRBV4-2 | CASSQEGGNSPLHF
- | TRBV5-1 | CASSLDGTTYYEQYF
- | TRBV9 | CASNHRGWGETQYF